This passage covers 7 T cell receptor beta chains from one sample sequenced in a study of T cells in Graves' hyperthyroidism and ophthalmopathy. RNA transcripts provided the source from which TCR beta CDR3 regions were amplified. The study used the HTBI primer set for a first-round RT-PCR of the TCR CDR3. MiXCR was run by TCRdb on the multiplex PCR reads, yielding one entry per CDR3 protein. The table has 640,000 or so distinct CDR3 sequences, more than 13% seen once; the top ten hold around 7%. Sequences were obtained from blood. These receptors were collected from a woman aged 18 to 35 with Graves' ophthalmopathy.

This clonotype came up a few times. The V call is TRBV6-2 or TRBV6-3, the J call TRBJ2-7; D unclear. Germline CDR1 MNHEY, CDR2 SVGEGT. Trimming stripped 7 bases from V and 2 bases from J, with 12 bases between. CDR3 length equals 13 residues. The CDR3 is CASTTRSTYEQYF. The CDR3 DNA reads as TGTGCCAGCACAACCAGGTCTACCTACGAGCAGTACTTC.

In its sample, this clonotype was seen many times. V and J are TRBV7-8 and TRBJ2-1; 10 bases are shared with TRBD2. Germline CDR1 SGHVS, CDR2 FQNEAQ. The CDR3 length is 16 residues. Unmatched junction bases numbered 8, after V lost 5 bases and J lost 4 bases. This CDR3 is CASSPIGLAAYNEQFF. The CDR3 DNA reads as TGTGCCAGCAGCCCAATAGGACTAGCGGCGTACAATGAGCAGTTCTTC.

The sample holds many counts of this clonotype. CDR3 sequence reads: CASSRRSGRDKETQYF. CDR3 DNA: TGTGCCAGCAGCCGCCGGAGCGGGAGAGATAAGGAGACCCAGTACTTC. J is TRBJ2-5 and V is TRBV11-2; 8 bases align to TRBD2. The CDR3 is 16 residues long. J gave up 5 bases and V 5 bases, and 13 bases lay outside the gene matches. From germline, CDR1 is SGHAT and CDR2 FQNNGV. Complete variable domain (other parts from reference TRBV11-2 and TRBJ2-5): EAGVAQSPRYKIIEKRQSVAFWCNPISGHATLYWYQQILGQGPKLLIQFQNNGVVDDSQLPKDRFSAERLKGVDSTLKIQPAKLEDSAVYLCASSRRSGRDKETQYFGPGTRLLVL.

This clonotype was counted at least ten times. The chain links TRBV12-3 or TRBV12-4 to TRBJ2-3; 10 bases fit TRBD2. J lost 0 bases, V lost 6 bases, and 6 bases had no gene match. The CDR3 is 16 residues long. The CDR3 is CASSQRTSGSTDTQYF. Written as DNA, the CDR3 is TGTGCCAGCAGCCAGCGGACTAGCGGAAGCACAGATACGCAGTATTTT.

CDR3 residues: CASSQTSGSFEQYF. The CDR3 DNA reads TGTGCCAGCAGTCAGACTAGCGGGAGCTTCGAGCAGTACTTC. The chain combines TRBV7-9 with TRBJ2-7, with 12 bases that match TRBD2. V dropped 6 bases and J dropped 6; count of bases not matched to a gene: 6. Germline CDR1 and CDR2: SEHNR and FQNEAQ (reference sequence). The CDR3 runs 14 residues.

This clonotype was seen a handful of times. The genes are TRBV2 and TRBJ2-7; 7 nucleotides match TRBD2. V lost 8 bases and J lost 4; bases outside the gene matches: 5. Germline loops: CDR1 SNHLY, CDR2 FYNNEI. The CDR3 extends over 12 amino acids. This CDR3 is CASLGRAYEQYF. The CDR3 region has the DNA TGTGCCAGCTTGGGGAGGGCATACGAGCAGTACTTC.

The chain carries TRBV16 and TRBJ2-1; 7 bases line up with TRBD2. The CDR3 has 15 amino acids. V shed 8 bases and J 4 bases; nucleotides not matched to a gene: 11. Germline V CDR1 and CDR2: KGHSY, FQNENV. For the CDR3, the DNA is TGTGCCAGCTCCCCAGAGGGGCGGGGGTACAATGAGCAGTTCTTC. It encodes CASSPEGRGYNEQFF.